This record covers a single T cell receptor (beta chain). Antigen unknown. V was clipped by 6 bases and J by 4 bases, with 10 bases between them. The CDR3 contains 12 residues. CDR1 and CDR2 (germline): MNHNY, SVGAGI (reference sequence). Blood sampling was done at baseline, cycle 4 day 1, and cycle 7 day 1. This sample was taken from a study of OX40 agonist ivuxolimab in advanced cancers. Regarding the study as a whole: Fewer expanded clones were found on average in CD4+ than in CD8+ T cells.

The assay was immunoSEQ multiplex PCR, and TCRdb's table has in-frame clones only and misses some. Of tens of thousands of clones detected, more than 70% appear once; the ten largest clones hold approximately 0.99%. The chain links TRBV6-6 to TRBJ2-7; no reliable D call. Sequencing was performed on CD4+ or CD8+ T cells sorted from blood, taken in a trial of the OX40 agonist ivuxolimab. The clonotype originates from an adult with an advanced solid tumor such as melanoma, head and neck, liver or kidney cancer. The CDR3 coding sequence is TGTGCCAGCAGCCCAGTAGGGTACGAGCAGTACTTC. Encoded protein: CASSPVGYEQYF.